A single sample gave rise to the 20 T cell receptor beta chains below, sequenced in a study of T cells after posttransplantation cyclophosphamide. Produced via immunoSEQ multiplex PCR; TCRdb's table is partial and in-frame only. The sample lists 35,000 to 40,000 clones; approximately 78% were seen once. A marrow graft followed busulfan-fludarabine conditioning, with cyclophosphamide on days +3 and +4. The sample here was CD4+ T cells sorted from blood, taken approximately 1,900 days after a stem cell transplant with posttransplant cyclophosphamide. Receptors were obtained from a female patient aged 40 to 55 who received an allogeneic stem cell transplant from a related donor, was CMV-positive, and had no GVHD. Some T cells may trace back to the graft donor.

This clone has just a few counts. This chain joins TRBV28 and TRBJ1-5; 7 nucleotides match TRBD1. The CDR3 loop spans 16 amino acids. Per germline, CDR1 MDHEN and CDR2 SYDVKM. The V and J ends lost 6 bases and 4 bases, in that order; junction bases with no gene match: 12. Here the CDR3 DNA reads TGTGCCAGCAGCTCCACGAGGACAGGCAGGAATCAGCCCCAGCATTTT. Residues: CASSSTRTGRNQPQHF.

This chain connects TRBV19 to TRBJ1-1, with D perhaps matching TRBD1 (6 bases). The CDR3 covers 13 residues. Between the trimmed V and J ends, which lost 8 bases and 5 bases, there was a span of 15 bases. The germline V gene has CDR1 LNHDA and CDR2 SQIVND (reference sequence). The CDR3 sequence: CASSVQGRTEAFF. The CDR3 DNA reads TGTGCCAGTTCCGTACAGGGACGGACTGAAGCTTTCTTT.

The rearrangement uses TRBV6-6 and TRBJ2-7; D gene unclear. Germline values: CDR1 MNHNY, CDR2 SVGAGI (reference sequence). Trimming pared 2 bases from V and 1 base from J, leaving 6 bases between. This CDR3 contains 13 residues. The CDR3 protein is CASSYARSYEQYF. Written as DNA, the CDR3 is TGTGCCAGCAGTTACGCCAGGTCCTACGAGCAGTACTTC.

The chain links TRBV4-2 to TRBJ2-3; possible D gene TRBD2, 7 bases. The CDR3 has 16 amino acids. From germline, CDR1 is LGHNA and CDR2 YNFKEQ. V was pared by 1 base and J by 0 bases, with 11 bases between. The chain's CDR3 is CASSQGGGPSTDTQYF. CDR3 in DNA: TGTGCCAGCAGCCAAGGGGGGGGGCCTAGCACAGATACGCAGTATTTT.

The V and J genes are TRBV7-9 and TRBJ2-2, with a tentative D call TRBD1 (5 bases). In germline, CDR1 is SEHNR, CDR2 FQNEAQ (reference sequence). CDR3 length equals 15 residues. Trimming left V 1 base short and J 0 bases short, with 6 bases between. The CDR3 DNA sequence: TGTGCCAGCAGCTTAGAGGGGACGAACACCGGGGAGCTGTTTTTT. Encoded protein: CASSLEGTNTGELFF.

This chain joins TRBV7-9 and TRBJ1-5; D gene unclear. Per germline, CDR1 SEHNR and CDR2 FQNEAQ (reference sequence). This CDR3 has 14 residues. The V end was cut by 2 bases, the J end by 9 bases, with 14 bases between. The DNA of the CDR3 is TGTGCCAGCAGCTTAATGAGGGATCAAGGGCCCCAGCATTTT. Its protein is CASSLMRDQGPQHF.

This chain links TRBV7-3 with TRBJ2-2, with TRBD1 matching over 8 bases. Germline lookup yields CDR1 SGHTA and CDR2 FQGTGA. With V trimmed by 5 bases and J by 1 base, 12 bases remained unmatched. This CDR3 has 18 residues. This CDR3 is CASSPEDRVTMNTGELFF. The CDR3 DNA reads TGTGCCAGCAGCCCGGAGGACAGGGTAACGATGAACACCGGGGAGCTGTTTTTT. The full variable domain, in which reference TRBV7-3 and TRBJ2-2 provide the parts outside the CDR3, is GAGVSQTPSNKVTEKGKYVELRCDPISGHTALYWYRQSLGQGPEFLIYFQGTGAADDSGLPNDRFFAVRPEGSVSTLKIQRTERGDSAVYLCASSPEDRVTMNTGELFFGEGSRLTVL.

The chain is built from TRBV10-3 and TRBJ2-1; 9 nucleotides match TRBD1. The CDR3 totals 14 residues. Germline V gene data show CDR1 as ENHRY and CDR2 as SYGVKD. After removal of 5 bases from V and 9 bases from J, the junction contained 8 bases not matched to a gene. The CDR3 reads CAISTSGTGTEQFF. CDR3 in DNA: TGTGCCATCAGTACTTCCGGGACAGGGACTGAGCAGTTCTTC.

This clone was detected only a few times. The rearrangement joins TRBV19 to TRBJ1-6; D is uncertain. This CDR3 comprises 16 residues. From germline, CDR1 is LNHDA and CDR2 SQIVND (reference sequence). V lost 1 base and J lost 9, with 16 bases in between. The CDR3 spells CASSIVAGDIGSPLHF. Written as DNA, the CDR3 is TGTGCCAGTAGTATAGTTGCGGGCGACATAGGTTCACCCCTCCACTTT.

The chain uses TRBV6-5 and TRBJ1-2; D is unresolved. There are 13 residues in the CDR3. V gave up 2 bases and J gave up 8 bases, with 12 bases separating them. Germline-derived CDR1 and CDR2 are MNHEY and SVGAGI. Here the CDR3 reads CASSYERIQGYTF. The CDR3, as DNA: TGTGCCAGCAGTTACGAGAGGATCCAGGGCTACACCTTC.

DNA of the CDR3: TGTGCCAGCTTCCAGACAGGTCCCAACACTGAAGCTTTCTTT. Translating it yields CASFQTGPNTEAFF. The chain employs TRBV5-4 and TRBJ1-1; possible D gene TRBD1, 6 bases. This CDR3 contains 14 residues. Germline CDR1 and CDR2: SGHNT and YYREEE (reference sequence). Trimming shortened V by 7 bases and J by 2 bases, and 15 bases separated the two germline ends.

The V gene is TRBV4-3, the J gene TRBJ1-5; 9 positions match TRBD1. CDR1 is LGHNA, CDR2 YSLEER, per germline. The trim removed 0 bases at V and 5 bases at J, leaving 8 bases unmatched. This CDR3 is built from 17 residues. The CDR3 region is CASSQDPDRGPHQPQHF. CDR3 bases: TGCGCCAGCAGCCAAGATCCGGACAGGGGCCCCCATCAGCCCCAGCATTTT.

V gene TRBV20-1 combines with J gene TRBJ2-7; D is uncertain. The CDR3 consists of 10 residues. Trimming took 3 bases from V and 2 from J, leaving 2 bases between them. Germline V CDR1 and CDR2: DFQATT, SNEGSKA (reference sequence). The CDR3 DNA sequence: TGCAGTGCTAGCGCCTACGAGCAGTACTTC. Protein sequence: CSASAYEQYF.

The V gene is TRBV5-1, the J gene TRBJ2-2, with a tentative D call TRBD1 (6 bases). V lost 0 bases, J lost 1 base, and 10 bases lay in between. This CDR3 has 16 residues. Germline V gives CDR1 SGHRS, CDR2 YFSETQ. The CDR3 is CASSLGDRQNTGELFF. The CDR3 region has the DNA TGCGCCAGCAGCTTGGGTGACAGGCAGAACACCGGGGAGCTGTTTTTT.

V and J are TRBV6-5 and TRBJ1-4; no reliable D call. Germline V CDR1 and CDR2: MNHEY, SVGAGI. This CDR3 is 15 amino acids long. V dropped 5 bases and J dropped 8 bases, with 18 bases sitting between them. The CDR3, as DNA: TGTGCCAGCAGTGCCAAATTGAGTGCACGAGAAAAACTGTTTTTT. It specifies CASSAKLSAREKLFF.

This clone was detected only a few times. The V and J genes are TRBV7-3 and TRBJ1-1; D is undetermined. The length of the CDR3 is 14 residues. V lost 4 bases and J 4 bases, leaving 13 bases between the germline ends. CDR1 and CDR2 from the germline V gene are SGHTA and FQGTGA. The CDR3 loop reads CASSSGLATTEAFF. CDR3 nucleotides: TGTGCCAGCAGCTCTGGATTAGCCACCACTGAAGCTTTCTTT.

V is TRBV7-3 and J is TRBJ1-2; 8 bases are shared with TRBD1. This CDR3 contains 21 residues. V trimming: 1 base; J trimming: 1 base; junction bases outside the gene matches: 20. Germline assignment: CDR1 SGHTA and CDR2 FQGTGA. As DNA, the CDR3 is TGTGCCAGCAGCTTAAAAGGGGGCTTTGGGCGGACAGGGCCTGTTAACTATGGCTACACCTTC. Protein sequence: CASSLKGGFGRTGPVNYGYTF.

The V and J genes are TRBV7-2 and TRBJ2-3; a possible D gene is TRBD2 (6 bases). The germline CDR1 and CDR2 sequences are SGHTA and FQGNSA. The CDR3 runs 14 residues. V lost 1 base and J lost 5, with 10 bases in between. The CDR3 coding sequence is TGTGCCAGCAGCTTAGGGGGGGTTGTAGATACGCAGTATTTT. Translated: CASSLGGVVDTQYF. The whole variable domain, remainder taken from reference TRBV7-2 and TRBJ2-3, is GAGVSQSPSNKVTEKGKDVELRCDPISGHTALYWYRQSLGQGLEFLIYFQGNSAPDKSGLPSDRFSAERTGGSVSTLTIQRTQQEDSAVYLCASSLGGVVDTQYFGPGTRLTVL.

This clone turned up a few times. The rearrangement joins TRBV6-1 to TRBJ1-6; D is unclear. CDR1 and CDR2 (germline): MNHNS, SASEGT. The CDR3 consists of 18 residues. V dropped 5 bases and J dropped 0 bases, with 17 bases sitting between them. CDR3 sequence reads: CASSKVRTASSYNSPLHF. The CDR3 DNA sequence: TGTGCCAGCAGTAAAGTAAGAACGGCTAGCTCCTATAATTCACCCCTCCACTTT.

The CDR3 DNA sequence: TGTGCCAGCAGCTCCCACCTGGGGGGGAGGGGGAGAACAGATACGCAGTATTTT. This codes for CASSSHLGGRGRTDTQYF. The chain uses TRBV7-9 and TRBJ2-3; the D gene is possibly TRBD2 (7 bases). This CDR3 has 18 residues. The V and J ends lost 4 bases and 3 bases respectively, with 23 bases between them. Germline lookup yields CDR1 SEHNR and CDR2 FQNEAQ (reference sequence).